The TCR beta chain described here comes from a study of early T cells in non-severe SARS-CoV-2 infection. Study information: Sequencing of unsorted whole blood was done on bulk RNA, leaving chains unpaired. Whole-study results and caveats: Using VDJdb, the matching emphasized anti-spike CD8 responses while missing private and CD4 specificities.

The TCR library protocol was used to attach unique molecular identifiers. These identifiers were attached to individual cDNA molecules. TCRdb analysed the 5' RACE reads with MiXCR anew, one entry per CDR3 protein. Among tens of thousands of distinct CDR3 sequences listed, around 5.6% were seen once. This clonotype was seen at least ten times. Its antigen is unknown. Trimming at V came to 1 base and at J to 3 bases, leaving 3 bases not matched to a gene. CDR3 length: 15 residues. The source is an adult who was a healthcare worker with PCR-confirmed SARS-CoV-2 infection or an uninfected control (not recorded which). V and J are TRBV12-3 or TRBV12-4 and TRBJ1-5; 7 bases map to TRBD1. Sequencing used whole blood. This CDR3 is CASSLGGTVNQPQHF. The CDR3 nucleotides read TGTGCCAGCAGTTTAGGCGGGACAGTCAATCAGCCCCAGCATTTT.